These T cell receptor beta chains were read from a single sample in a study of T cell responses to AZD1222 COVID-19 vaccine. The assay was immunoSEQ multiplex PCR, and TCRdb's table has in-frame clones only and misses some. Among around 170,000 clones listed, 80% to 95% were seen once. Sequenced here: peripheral blood, sampled 28 days after the second AZD1222 dose. The receptor set was obtained from an adult who received the AZD1222 COVID-19 vaccine. Each CDR3 is given with its conserved first and last residue. Fields, in order: CDR3 protein, CDR3 DNA, clone size, D gene, V gene, J gene. The D gene is left open where the match is weak. Clone size is not always given. Where it is, it says once, few, many or a class for expanded clones.

CDR3aa: CASSLWGTSYEQYF; CDR3nt: TGTGCCAGCAGCTTATGGGGGACCTCCTACGAGCAGTACTTC; abundance: once; d_gene: -; v_gene: TRBV13; j_gene: TRBJ2-7
CDR3aa: CASSQRGAGNTEAFF; CDR3nt: TGCGCCAGCAGCCAAAGAGGGGCGGGGAACACTGAAGCTTTCTTT; abundance: -; d_gene: -; v_gene: TRBV5-1; j_gene: TRBJ1-1
CDR3aa: CASSAGDREAGANVLTF; CDR3nt: TGTGCCAGCAGCGCAGGAGACAGGGAAGCTGGGGCCAACGTCCTGACTTTC; abundance: -; d_gene: TRBD1; v_gene: TRBV7-3; j_gene: TRBJ2-6
CDR3aa: CASSFGAGSNQPQHF; CDR3nt: TGTGCCAGCAGCTTTGGGGCGGGGAGCAATCAGCCCCAGCATTTT; abundance: -; d_gene: -; v_gene: TRBV7-9; j_gene: TRBJ1-5
CDR3aa: CASSSNLGILGGEQFF; CDR3nt: TGTGCCAGCAGTTCCAACCTCGGGATTCTTGGCGGTGAGCAGTTCTTC; abundance: once; d_gene: -; v_gene: TRBV6-2/TRBV6-3; j_gene: TRBJ2-1
CDR3aa: CASRIFWGNTEAFF; CDR3nt: TGTGCCAGCAGAATCTTTTGGGGGAACACTGAAGCTTTCTTT; abundance: -; d_gene: -; v_gene: TRBV28; j_gene: TRBJ1-1
CDR3aa: CASSPGGGLNTEAFF; CDR3nt: TGTGCCAGCAGCCCCGGTGGGGGGTTGAACACTGAAGCTTTCTTT; abundance: -; d_gene: -; v_gene: TRBV2; j_gene: TRBJ1-1
CDR3aa: CASSYGGLAAIYEQYF; CDR3nt: TGTGCCAGCAGTTACGGGGGACTAGCGGCGATCTACGAGCAGTACTTC; abundance: once; d_gene: TRBD2; v_gene: TRBV6-5; j_gene: TRBJ2-7
CDR3aa: CASSWGAGSITYEQYF; CDR3nt: TGTGCCAGCAGCTGGGGGGCAGGCAGCATTACCTACGAGCAGTACTTC; abundance: -; d_gene: -; v_gene: TRBV5-8; j_gene: TRBJ2-7
CDR3aa: CASSFFFGNTGELFF; CDR3nt: TGTGCCAGCAGCTTTTTTTTTGGGAACACCGGGGAGCTGTTTTTT; abundance: -; d_gene: -; v_gene: TRBV5-5; j_gene: TRBJ2-2
CDR3aa: CAISVLSSYEQYF; CDR3nt: TGTGCCATCAGTGTGCTCTCCTCCTACGAGCAGTACTTC; abundance: -; d_gene: -; v_gene: TRBV10-3; j_gene: TRBJ2-7
CDR3aa: CASSLEAAEKLFF; CDR3nt: TGTGCCAGCAGCTTGGAGGCGGCTGAAAAACTGTTTTTT; abundance: -; d_gene: -; v_gene: TRBV5-5; j_gene: TRBJ1-4
CDR3aa: CASSVLSTGLYNEQFF; CDR3nt: TGTGCCAGCAGTGTCTTATCTACAGGGCTCTACAATGAGCAGTTCTTC; abundance: once; d_gene: -; v_gene: TRBV28; j_gene: TRBJ2-1
CDR3aa: CASTRGQAGQPQHF; CDR3nt: TGTGCCAGCACCCGTGGGCAGGCAGGTCAGCCCCAGCATTTT; abundance: -; d_gene: -; v_gene: TRBV28; j_gene: TRBJ1-5
CDR3aa: CASSDFGTVNQPQHF; CDR3nt: TGTGCCAGCAGTGACTTCGGGACAGTTAATCAGCCCCAGCATTTT; abundance: -; d_gene: TRBD1; v_gene: TRBV28; j_gene: TRBJ1-5
CDR3aa: CAWADGLAGGADTQYF; CDR3nt: TGTGCCTGGGCAGACGGACTAGCGGGAGGTGCAGATACGCAGTATTTT; abundance: -; d_gene: TRBD2; v_gene: TRBV30; j_gene: TRBJ2-3
CDR3aa: CASSTGGSGYTF; CDR3nt: TGTGCCAGCAGTACAGGGGGTAGTGGCTACACCTTC; abundance: -; d_gene: TRBD1; v_gene: TRBV12-3/TRBV12-4; j_gene: TRBJ1-2
CDR3aa: CASSPRLAGGQSSYNEQFF; CDR3nt: TGTGCCAGCTCGCCTCGACTAGCGGGGGGCCAGAGCTCCTACAATGAGCAGTTCTTC; abundance: -; d_gene: TRBD2; v_gene: TRBV18; j_gene: TRBJ2-1
CDR3aa: CASSRQVPNTGELFF; CDR3nt: TGCGCCAGCAGTAGACAGGTTCCGAACACCGGGGAGCTGTTTTTT; abundance: -; d_gene: -; v_gene: TRBV5-1; j_gene: TRBJ2-2
CDR3aa: CASSPLGGLRANYGYTF; CDR3nt: TGTGCCAGCTCACCACTTGGGGGTCTCCGAGCTAACTATGGCTACACCTTC; abundance: -; d_gene: -; v_gene: TRBV18; j_gene: TRBJ1-2
CDR3aa: CAWTPDRGTEAFF; CDR3nt: TGTGCCTGGACCCCGGACAGGGGCACTGAAGCTTTCTTT; abundance: -; d_gene: TRBD1; v_gene: TRBV30; j_gene: TRBJ1-1
CDR3aa: CASSLEYGYTF; CDR3nt: TGTGCCAGCAGCTTGGAGTATGGCTACACCTTC; abundance: -; d_gene: -; v_gene: TRBV5-8; j_gene: TRBJ1-2
CDR3aa: CASSQLYEQYF; CDR3nt: TGTGCCAGCAGCCAATTATACGAGCAGTACTTC; abundance: -; d_gene: -; v_gene: TRBV7-8; j_gene: TRBJ2-7
CDR3aa: CASSLTWGRNTEAFF; CDR3nt: TGCGCCAGCAGCTTGACGTGGGGCAGGAACACTGAAGCTTTCTTT; abundance: -; d_gene: -; v_gene: TRBV5-1; j_gene: TRBJ1-1
CDR3aa: CASRFYTRLSNEQFF; CDR3nt: TGTGCCAGCAGATTTTATACTCGGCTTAGCAATGAGCAGTTCTTC; abundance: -; d_gene: -; v_gene: TRBV27; j_gene: TRBJ2-1
CDR3aa: CASSQAPGARETQYF; CDR3nt: TGTGCCAGCAGTCAGGCCCCAGGGGCGCGAGAGACCCAGTACTTC; abundance: -; d_gene: -; v_gene: TRBV6-5; j_gene: TRBJ2-5
CDR3aa: CATSRVGPTEAFF; CDR3nt: TGTGCCACCAGCAGAGTTGGACCCACTGAAGCTTTCTTT; abundance: -; d_gene: -; v_gene: TRBV15; j_gene: TRBJ1-1
CDR3aa: CASSRGQRVTDTQYF; CDR3nt: TGTGCCAGCAGCCGAGGCCAGCGGGTTACAGATACGCAGTATTTT; abundance: -; d_gene: -; v_gene: TRBV3-1/TRBV3-2; j_gene: TRBJ2-3
CDR3aa: CASSLTVAKYEQYF; CDR3nt: TGTGCCAGCAGCCTGACGGTCGCGAAATACGAGCAGTACTTC; abundance: -; d_gene: -; v_gene: TRBV3-1/TRBV3-2; j_gene: TRBJ2-7
CDR3aa: CASSRQGARETQYF; CDR3nt: TGTGCCAGCAGCCGACAGGGAGCGCGGGAGACCCAGTACTTC; abundance: -; d_gene: TRBD1; v_gene: TRBV13; j_gene: TRBJ2-5
CDR3aa: CATYKFTYGYTF; CDR3nt: TGTGCCACCTATAAATTCACGTATGGCTACACCTTC; abundance: -; d_gene: -; v_gene: TRBV6-5; j_gene: TRBJ1-2
CDR3aa: CASSLGKGGGAPGNSPLHF; CDR3nt: TGCGCCAGCAGCTTGGGAAAGGGAGGGGGAGCCCCAGGTAATTCACCCCTCCACTTT; abundance: -; d_gene: -; v_gene: TRBV5-1; j_gene: TRBJ1-6
CDR3aa: CASSLGGSQETQYF; CDR3nt: TGCGCCAGCAGCTTGGGAGGAAGCCAAGAGACCCAGTACTTC; abundance: -; d_gene: -; v_gene: TRBV5-1; j_gene: TRBJ2-5
CDR3aa: CASGLSSGRSYNEQFF; CDR3nt: TGTGCCAGCGGGCTATCAAGCGGGAGGTCCTACAATGAGCAGTTCTTC; abundance: -; d_gene: TRBD2; v_gene: TRBV2; j_gene: TRBJ2-1
CDR3aa: CASSRVYGEFNEQFF; CDR3nt: TGTGCCAGCAGTCGAGTCTATGGGGAGTTCAATGAGCAGTTCTTC; abundance: -; d_gene: -; v_gene: TRBV6-5; j_gene: TRBJ2-1
CDR3aa: CASSLERLGGVQFF; CDR3nt: TGTGCCAGCAGCTTAGAGAGGCTGGGAGGAGTGCAGTTCTTC; abundance: -; d_gene: -; v_gene: TRBV7-2; j_gene: TRBJ2-1